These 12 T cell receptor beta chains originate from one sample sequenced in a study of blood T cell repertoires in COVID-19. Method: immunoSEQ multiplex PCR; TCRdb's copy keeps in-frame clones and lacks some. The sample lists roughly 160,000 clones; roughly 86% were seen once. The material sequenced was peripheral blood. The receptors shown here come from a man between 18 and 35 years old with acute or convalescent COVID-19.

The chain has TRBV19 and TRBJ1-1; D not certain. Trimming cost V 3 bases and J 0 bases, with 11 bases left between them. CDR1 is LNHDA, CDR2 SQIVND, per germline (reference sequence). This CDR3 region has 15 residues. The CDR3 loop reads CASSIRVAVNTEAFF. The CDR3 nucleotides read TGTGCCAGTAGTATTAGGGTAGCGGTGAACACTGAAGCTTTCTTT.

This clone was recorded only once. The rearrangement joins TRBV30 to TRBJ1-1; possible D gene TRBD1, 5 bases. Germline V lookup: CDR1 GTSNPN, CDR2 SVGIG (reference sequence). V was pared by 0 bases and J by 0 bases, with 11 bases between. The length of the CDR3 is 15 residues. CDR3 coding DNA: TGTGCCTGGAGTGTTGGTGCAGGGATGAACACTGAAGCTTTCTTT. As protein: CAWSVGAGMNTEAFF.

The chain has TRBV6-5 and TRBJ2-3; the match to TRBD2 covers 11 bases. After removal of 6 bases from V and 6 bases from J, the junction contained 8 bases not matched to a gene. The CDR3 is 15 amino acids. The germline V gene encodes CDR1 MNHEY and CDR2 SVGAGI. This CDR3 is CASRKRLAGMDTQYF. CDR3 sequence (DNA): TGTGCCAGCAGGAAACGACTAGCGGGGATGGATACGCAGTATTTT.

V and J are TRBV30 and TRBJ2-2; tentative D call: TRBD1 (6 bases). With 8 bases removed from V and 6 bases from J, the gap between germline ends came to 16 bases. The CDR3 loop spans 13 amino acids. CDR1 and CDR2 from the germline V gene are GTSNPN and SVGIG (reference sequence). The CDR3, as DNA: TGTGCCGGACCCGTTGGGGGCCCCGGGGAGCTGTTTTTT. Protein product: CAGPVGGPGELFF.

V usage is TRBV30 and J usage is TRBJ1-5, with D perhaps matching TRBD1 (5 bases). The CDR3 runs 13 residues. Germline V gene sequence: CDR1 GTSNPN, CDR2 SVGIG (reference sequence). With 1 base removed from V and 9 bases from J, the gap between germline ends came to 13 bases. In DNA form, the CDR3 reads TGTGCCTGGAGTGGCACGCCCGGGGGGCCCCAGCATTTT. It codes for CAWSGTPGGPQHF.

In nucleotides, the CDR3 is TGTGCCAGCGACATCGGGGGGACCGGGGAGCTGTTTTTT. Encoded protein: CASDIGGTGELFF. The gene calls are TRBV2 and TRBJ2-2; 7 bases align to TRBD2. Per the germline V gene, CDR1 is SNHLY and CDR2 is FYNNEI. The length of the CDR3 is 13 residues. The V segment lost 8 bases and the J segment 5 bases; nucleotides outside the gene matches: 5.

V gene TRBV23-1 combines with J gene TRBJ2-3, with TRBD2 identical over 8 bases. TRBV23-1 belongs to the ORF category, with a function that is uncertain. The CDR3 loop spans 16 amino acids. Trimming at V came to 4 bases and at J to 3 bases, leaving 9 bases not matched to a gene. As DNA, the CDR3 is TGCGCCAGCAGTCTCGGGGGGGCCCTCAAGACAGATACGCAGTATTTT. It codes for CASSLGGALKTDTQYF.

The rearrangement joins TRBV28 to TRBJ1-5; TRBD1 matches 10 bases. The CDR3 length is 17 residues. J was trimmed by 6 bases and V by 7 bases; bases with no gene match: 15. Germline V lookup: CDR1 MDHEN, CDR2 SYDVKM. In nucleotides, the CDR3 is TGTGCCAGCATTCCCTCCCCGGGACAGGGGATCGGTCAGCCCCAGCATTTT. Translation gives CASIPSPGQGIGQPQHF.

The chain's CDR3 is CAWSPWTGNGYTF. CDR3 bases: TGTGCCTGGAGTCCCTGGACAGGGAATGGCTACACCTTC. The chain has TRBV30 and TRBJ1-2; 8 bases agree with TRBD1. The trim removed 2 bases at V and 6 bases at J, leaving 5 bases unmatched. Per germline, CDR1 GTSNPN and CDR2 SVGIG (reference sequence). The CDR3 extends over 13 amino acids.

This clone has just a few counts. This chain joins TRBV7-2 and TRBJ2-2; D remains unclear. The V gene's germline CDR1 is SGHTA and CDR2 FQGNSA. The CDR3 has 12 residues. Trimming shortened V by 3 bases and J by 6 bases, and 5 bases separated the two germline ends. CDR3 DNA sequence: TGTGCCAGCAGCTTGAGATCCGGGGAGCTGTTTTTT. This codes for CASSLRSGELFF.

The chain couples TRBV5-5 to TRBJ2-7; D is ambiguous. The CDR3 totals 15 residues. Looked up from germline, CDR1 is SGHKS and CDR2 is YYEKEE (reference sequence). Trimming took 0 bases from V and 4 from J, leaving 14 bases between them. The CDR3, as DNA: TGTGCCAGCAGCTTGGAGTCTTCGCGGTCGTACGAGCAGTACTTC. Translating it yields CASSLESSRSYEQYF.

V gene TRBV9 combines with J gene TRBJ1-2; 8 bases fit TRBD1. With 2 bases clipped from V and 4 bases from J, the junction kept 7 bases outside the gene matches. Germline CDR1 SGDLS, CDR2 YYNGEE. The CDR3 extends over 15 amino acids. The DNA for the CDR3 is TGTGCCAGCAGCGTCGCTAGGACAGGGAGCTATGGCTACACCTTC. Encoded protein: CASSVARTGSYGYTF.